Presented here are 31 T cell receptor beta chains from one specimen sequenced in a study of OX40 agonist ivuxolimab in advanced cancers. The data were produced by immunoSEQ multiplex PCR, yet TCRdb's version contains in-frame clones alone and is incomplete. The repertoire consists of tens of thousands of clones, with roughly 88% occurring once and the leading ten covering 0.33%. This specimen was CD4+ or CD8+ T cells sorted from blood, taken in a trial of the OX40 agonist ivuxolimab. The receptors shown here come from an adult with an advanced solid tumor such as melanoma, head and neck, liver or kidney cancer.

The CDR3 coding sequence is TGTGCCAGCAGACCCCAGGACGGGAAACGGGACGAGCAGTACGTC. It codes for CASRPQDGKRDEQYV. The rearrangement joins TRBV6-1 to TRBJ2-7; D possibly corresponds to TRBD2 (5 bases). This CDR3 region has 15 residues. CDR1 and CDR2 from the germline V gene are MNHNS and SASEGT. V lost 6 bases, J lost 5 bases, and 20 bases lay in between.

About this clone itself: Its ends do not fully match the called genes, so a read error is possible. The V and J genes are TRBV7-7 and TRBJ2-5; D may be TRBD1 or TRBD2 (5 bases each). This CDR3 has 15 amino acids. Germline CDR1 SSHAT, CDR2 FNYEAQ (reference sequence). The CDR3 coding sequence is TGTGCTAGCAGCCTTCGAGCCGGGACCATGGAGACCCAGTACTTC. Its translation is CASSLRAGTMETQYF.

The CDR3, as DNA: TGTGCCAGCAGTGAACGGGGGGGGACGGATAATTCACCCCTCCACTTT. Translated, it gives CASSERGGTDNSPLHF. V is TRBV2 and J is TRBJ1-6; tentative D call: TRBD1 (5 bases). V was clipped by 2 bases and J by 5 bases, with 13 bases between them. Germline CDR1 reads SNHLY; CDR2 reads FYNNEI. CDR3 length: 16 amino acids.

This rearrangement joins TRBV6-6 to TRBJ2-2, with a weak D call TRBD1 (6 bases). Germline V gene lookup returns CDR1 MNHNY and CDR2 SVGAGI (reference sequence). V was pared by 4 bases and J by 0 bases, with 12 bases between. The CDR3 totals 16 residues. CDR3 region: CASSWDKIANTGELFF. The DNA for the CDR3 is TGTGCCAGCAGTTGGGACAAAATCGCGAACACCGGGGAGCTGTTTTTT.

In regard to this clone: The sample contains more than one DNA sequence encoding this CDR3. This rearrangement joins TRBV30 to TRBJ2-5; 8 nucleotides agree with TRBD1. The CDR3 is 12 amino acids. The germline V gene has CDR1 GTSNPN and CDR2 SVGIG (reference sequence). Unmatched junction bases numbered 1, after V lost 5 bases and J lost 2 bases. The chain's CDR3 is CAWGQGQETQYF. CDR3 bases: TGTGCCTGGGGACAGGGACAAGAGACCCAGTACTTC.

V gene TRBV14 combines with J gene TRBJ2-7; D uncertain. Trimming cost V 0 bases and J 3 bases, with 9 bases left between them. The germline V gene encodes CDR1 SGHDN and CDR2 FVKESK. This CDR3 is 14 amino acids long. The CDR3 DNA reads as TGTGCCAGCAGCCAAGATGAACAGCTCTACGAGCAGTACTTC. Its translation: CASSQDEQLYEQYF. Looking up the rest from reference TRBV14 and TRBJ2-7 gives the full variable domain: EAGVTQFPSHSVIEKGQTVTLRCDPISGHDNLYWYRRVMGKEIKFLLHFVKESKQDESGMPNNRFLAERTGGTYSTLKVQPAELEDSGVYFCASSQDEQLYEQYFGPGTRLTVT.

A remark on this clone: Other DNA sequences from this sample encode an identical CDR3 as well. The genes are TRBV6-1 and TRBJ1-5; D gene ambiguous. The germline V and J ends were trimmed by 3 bases and 5 bases, with 2 bases remaining between them. In germline, CDR1 is MNHNS, CDR2 SASEGT. CDR3 length: 11 amino acids. CDR3 sequence: CASSEYQPQHF. In DNA form, the CDR3 reads TGTGCCAGCAGTGAGTATCAGCCCCAGCATTTT.

The rearrangement links TRBV5-4 to TRBJ2-3; 11 bases agree with TRBD2. The CDR3 has 15 residues. Per the germline V gene, CDR1 is SGHNT and CDR2 is YYREEE (reference sequence). Germline trimming cut 2 bases from V and 3 bases from J; bases unmatched to any gene: 2. The CDR3 sequence is CASSFPSGGTDTQYF. CDR3 coding DNA: TGTGCCAGCAGCTTTCCTAGCGGGGGGACAGATACGCAGTATTTT.

This clone was found once. This chain joins TRBV5-1 and TRBJ1-3; TRBD1 matches at 8 bases. V shed 4 bases, J shed 4 bases, and the junction held 4 bases outside the gene matches. The CDR3 extends over 14 amino acids. Germline assignment: CDR1 SGHRS and CDR2 YFSETQ. CDR3 DNA sequence: TGCGCCAGCAGCGTGGACAGGGCGGGAAACACCATATATTTT. This translates into CASSVDRAGNTIYF. Based on the CDR3 plus reference TRBV5-1 and TRBJ1-3, the full variable domain is KAGVTQTPRYLIKTRGQQVTLSCSPISGHRSVSWYQQTPGQGLQFLFEYFSETQRNKGNFPGRFSGRQFSNSRSEMNVSTLELGDSALYLCASSVDRAGNTIYFGEGSWLTVV.

The chain carries TRBV9 and TRBJ1-2; D gene unclear. Per germline, CDR1 SGDLS and CDR2 YYNGEE. This CDR3 has 13 residues. The V and J ends lost 4 bases and 2 bases respectively, with 9 bases between them. The CDR3 DNA sequence: TGTGCCAGCAGCTCCGTGGAAAACTATGGCTACACCTTC. This gives the protein CASSSVENYGYTF.

The chain links TRBV10-3 to TRBJ1-5; perhaps TRBD1 as D (5 bases). Per germline, CDR1 ENHRY and CDR2 SYGVKD. The CDR3 extends over 14 amino acids. Trimming left V 11 bases short and J 0 bases short, with 14 bases between. The CDR3 sequence: CAVGAGNSNQPQHF. CDR3 sequence (DNA): TGTGCCGTCGGGGCAGGGAATAGCAATCAGCCCCAGCATTTT.

This rearrangement joins TRBV11-3 to TRBJ2-5; no reliable D call. The CDR3 contains 13 residues. Germline V gene sequence: CDR1 SGHNT, CDR2 YENEEA. V lost 5 bases and J lost 5, with 12 bases in between. The CDR3 here is CASSQNTRETQYF. CDR3 nucleotide sequence: TGTGCCAGCAGCCAGAACACCCGGGAGACCCAGTACTTC.

V usage is TRBV2 and J usage is TRBJ2-7, with 10 bases fitting TRBD1. The CDR3 totals 13 residues. The germline CDR1 and CDR2 sequences are SNHLY and FYNNEI. CDR3 DNA: TGTGCCAGCAGTGCCGGGACAGGGGCTATACAATGTGTC. It codes for CASSAGTGAIQCV.

This clone was detected only once. The chain links TRBV5-6 to TRBJ2-2; 7 bases match TRBD2. V trimming: 2 bases; J trimming: 8 bases; junction bases outside the gene matches: 9. Germline V CDR1 and CDR2: SGHDT, YYEEEE. This CDR3 is built from 15 residues. The CDR3 DNA follows: TGTGCCAGCAGCTTATTGGCGGGAGCGGCGGGGGAGCTGTTTTTT. Protein sequence: CASSLLAGAAGELFF.

The chain carries TRBV7-9 and TRBJ1-1; a possible D gene is TRBD1 (5 bases). Germline-derived CDR1 and CDR2 are SEHNR and FQNEAQ (reference sequence). V was cut by 4 bases and J by 4 bases, with 10 bases left in between. The length of the CDR3 is 13 residues. The CDR3 reads CASSSPGTTEAFF. The DNA of the CDR3 is TGTGCCAGCAGCTCCCCGGGGACCACTGAAGCTTTCTTT. Full variable domain (remainder filled in from reference TRBV7-9 and TRBJ1-1): DTGVSQNPRHKITKRGQNVTFRCDPISEHNRLYWYRQTLGQGPEFLTYFQNEAQLEKSRLLSDRFSAERPKGSFSTLEIQRTEQGDSAMYLCASSSPGTTEAFFGQGTRLTVV.

This clone was detected once. The chain recombines TRBV6-1 with TRBJ2-2, with D possibly being TRBD2 (7 bases). This CDR3 has 15 residues. Trimming stripped 8 bases from V and 0 bases from J, with 13 bases between. Per the germline V gene, CDR1 is MNHNS and CDR2 is SASEGT. The DNA of the CDR3 is TGTGCCAGCCCCCGGGGGGCCGCGAACACCGGGGAGCTGTTTTTT. This gives the protein CASPRGAANTGELFF.

The CDR3 DNA is TGCGCCAGCAGCCTCCTACTAGCGGGGGGATCAGAGACCCAGTACTTC. Translated, it gives CASSLLLAGGSETQYF. This sequence joins TRBV5-1 and TRBJ2-5; TRBD2 matches at 12 bases. The CDR3 covers 16 residues. Germline V gene lookup returns CDR1 SGHRS and CDR2 YFSETQ. J was trimmed by 4 bases and V by 4 bases; bases with no gene match: 8.

The genes are TRBV11-2 and TRBJ1-6, with unresolved D. The V end was cut by 1 base, the J end by 0 bases, with 10 bases between. The CDR3 extends over 17 amino acids. Germline V lookup: CDR1 SGHAT, CDR2 FQNNGV. The CDR3 nucleotides are TGTGCCAGCAGCTTAGTAGGTTCGGGCTCCTATAATTCACCCCTCCACTTT. Protein sequence: CASSLVGSGSYNSPLHF.

This clone appeared a single time. The CDR3 region has the DNA TGTGCCAGCAGCTTACAGATGGCAGGGGGCTCCTACAATGAGCAGTTCTTC. Encoded protein: CASSLQMAGGSYNEQFF. This sequence joins TRBV11-2 and TRBJ2-1, with TRBD1 matching 7 bases. V was clipped by 2 bases and J by 0 bases; unmatched bases: 7. Per germline, CDR1 SGHAT and CDR2 FQNNGV. CDR3 length: 17 amino acids.

The chain is built from TRBV6-5 and TRBJ1-3; D perhaps matches TRBD1 (6 bases). The CDR3 spans 16 residues. V lost 2 bases and J lost 1, with 12 bases in between. The germline V gene encodes CDR1 MNHEY and CDR2 SVGAGI. In DNA form, the CDR3 reads TGTGCCAGCAGTTACGATCCACAGGGTTCTGGAAACACCATATATTTT. Residues: CASSYDPQGSGNTIYF.

This clone has just a few counts. The rearrangement uses TRBV5-6 and TRBJ2-5; 9 positions agree with TRBD2. CDR1 and CDR2 (germline): SGHDT, YYEEEE. V lost 3 bases, J lost 2 bases, and 2 bases stayed unmatched. This CDR3 is built from 14 residues. The CDR3 nucleotides are TGTGCCAGCAGCTCAACTAGCGGGCAAGAGACCCAGTACTTC. Protein product: CASSSTSGQETQYF.

This chain connects TRBV28 to TRBJ2-1; no firm D call. Germline V gene lookup returns CDR1 MDHEN and CDR2 SYDVKM. V shed 5 bases and J shed 2 bases, with 16 bases lying between them. The length of the CDR3 is 16 residues. The CDR3 region is CASSPSALITYNEQFF. CDR3 coding DNA: TGTGCCAGCAGTCCTTCAGCCCTAATCACCTACAATGAGCAGTTCTTC.

The V and J genes are TRBV19 and TRBJ2-1; TRBD2 matches at 13 bases. V lost 2 bases and J lost 5; bases outside the gene matches: 9. Germline loops: CDR1 LNHDA, CDR2 SQIVND (reference sequence). The CDR3 has 18 residues. The CDR3 DNA reads TGTGCCAGTAGTATACGCACTAGCGGGGGGGCAGCTAACAATGAGCAGTTCTTC. Residues: CASSIRTSGGAANNEQFF.

The V gene is TRBV12-5, the J gene TRBJ2-6; D is unclear. Germline loops: CDR1 LGHNT, CDR2 FRNRAP. Trimming stripped 2 bases from V and 9 bases from J, with 11 bases between. The CDR3 is 14 amino acids. DNA for the CDR3: TGTGCTAGTGGTTTGAGTTCTTGGAACAACGTCCTGACTTTC. Translating gives CASGLSSWNNVLTF.

The J gene is TRBJ2-5, the V gene TRBV19; 8 nucleotides match TRBD2. Germline values: CDR1 LNHDA, CDR2 SQIVND (reference sequence). The CDR3 sequence is 14 residues long. V lost 5 bases, J lost 4 bases, and 6 bases stayed unmatched. CDR3: CASSSGTRGETQYF. The CDR3 nucleotides are TGTGCCAGTAGTTCTGGGACTAGGGGAGAGACCCAGTACTTC.

The CDR3 is CASSPLASGSTDTQYF. CDR3 bases: TGTGCCAGCAGCCCCCTCGCGAGCGGGTCCACAGATACGCAGTATTTT. The chain carries TRBV5-6 and TRBJ2-3, with D tentatively TRBD2 (6 bases). The germline V and J ends were trimmed by 4 bases and 2 bases, with 17 bases remaining between them. Germline lookup yields CDR1 SGHDT and CDR2 YYEEEE. This CDR3 spans 16 amino acids.

This clone was counted a single time. The chain combines TRBV27 with TRBJ1-6; possible D gene TRBD1, 6 bases. This CDR3 region has 15 residues. V was trimmed by 3 bases and J by 4 bases, leaving 10 bases between them. CDR1 and CDR2 from the germline V gene are MNHEY and SMNVEV (reference sequence). This CDR3 is CASSLDSLYNSPLHF. CDR3 in DNA: TGTGCCAGCAGTTTGGACAGCCTTTATAATTCACCCCTCCACTTT.

The rearrangement links TRBV5-4 to TRBJ1-5; no firm D call. V was pared by 0 bases and J by 2 bases, with 3 bases between. Germline CDR1 reads SGHNT; CDR2 reads YYREEE (reference sequence). CDR3 length equals 13 residues. The CDR3 loop reads CASSLAGNQPQHF. The CDR3 nucleotides are TGTGCCAGCAGCTTGGCTGGCAATCAGCCCCAGCATTTT.

The rearrangement joins TRBV7-8 to TRBJ2-7; maybe TRBD2 (7 bases). Germline loops: CDR1 SGHVS, CDR2 FQNEAQ. Trimming stripped 2 bases from V and 2 bases from J, with 13 bases between. The CDR3 has 15 residues. CDR3: CASSLTPGGTYEQYV. The CDR3 DNA reads TGTGCCAGCAGCTTAACCCCGGGGGGCACCTACGAGCAGTACGTC.

Only a few counts were recorded for this clone. The chain carries TRBV6-1 and TRBJ1-5; D gene ambiguous. The CDR3 loop spans 13 amino acids. V gave up 3 bases and J gave up 6 bases, with 9 bases separating them. In germline, CDR1 is MNHNS, CDR2 SASEGT. This chain's CDR3 is CASSERWSQPQHF. In DNA form, the CDR3 reads TGTGCCAGCAGTGAGCGGTGGAGTCAGCCCCAGCATTTT.

V and J are TRBV28 and TRBJ1-4; possible D gene TRBD1, 5 bases. V gave up 5 bases and J gave up 6 bases, with 13 bases separating them. This CDR3 is built from 14 residues. CDR1 MDHEN and CDR2 SYDVKM come from the germline V gene. CDR3 sequence reads: CASSPWDPDEKLFF. The CDR3 DNA is TGTGCCAGCAGTCCTTGGGACCCAGATGAAAAACTGTTTTTT.